The rows below give T cell receptor beta chains drawn from one sample of a study of naive and memory T cell subsets. Each CDR3 protein gets one entry after TCRdb re-called the UMI-ligation and nested PCR reads with MiXCR. The sample shows around 140,000 distinct CDR3 sequences, approximately 18% of them seen only once. Sequencing was performed on naive CD8+ T cells from blood. All receptors come from a human donor in good health. Both conserved end residues are part of each CDR3. The order of the fields is clone size, V gene, D gene, J gene, CDR3 DNA, CDR3 protein. D genes are given only for firm matches. Only part of the rows carry a size: once, few, many, or a class if the clone is expanded.

few	TRBV28	.	TRBJ2-2	TGTGCCAGCAGTTCCCTGTCGGGCACCGGGGAGCTGTTTTTT	CASSSLSGTGELFF
few	TRBV2	TRBD2	TRBJ2-7	TGTGCCAGCATTCCGGGGGGGTCCGGAGACGAGCAGTACTTC	CASIPGGSGDEQYF
.	TRBV30	TRBD1	TRBJ2-1	TGTGCCTGGAGTGCTGGACAGGGAAGGAATGAGCAGTTCTTC	CAWSAGQGRNEQFF
.	TRBV28	.	TRBJ1-1	TGTGCCAGCAGTTCAGCAGGGGACACTGAAGCTTTCTTT	CASSSAGDTEAFF
.	TRBV28	TRBD2	TRBJ2-1	TGTGCCAGCAGTTTCGAAATGGGACTATACAATGAGCAGTTCTTC	CASSFEMGLYNEQFF
few	TRBV15	.	TRBJ1-1	TGTGCCACCAGCAGAGGCTTAGACTGGCAAAACACTGAAGCTTTCTTT	CATSRGLDWQNTEAFF
few	TRBV5-4	.	TRBJ2-4	TGTGCCAGCAGCTTGGACGGAAACATTCAGTACTTC	CASSLDGNIQYF
.	TRBV2	.	TRBJ1-5	TGTGCCAGCCGGGAGACAGCCGAAAATCAGCCCCAGCATTTT	CASRETAENQPQHF
few	TRBV7-8	.	TRBJ2-1	TGTGCCAGCAGCTTAAACCCTCTTGAGTTTGTTTTCGATGAGCAGTTCTTC	CASSLNPLEFVFDEQFF
.	TRBV27	.	TRBJ1-1	TGTGCCAGCAGGATACAGGGATCTTACACTGAAGCTTTCTTT	CASRIQGSYTEAFF
.	TRBV27	.	TRBJ2-2	TGTGCCAGCAGTTTCTGGGGCGCAAACACCGGGGAGCTGTTTTTT	CASSFWGANTGELFF